The 6 T cell receptor beta chains below were found in one sample sequenced in a study of vaccination and CD4 T cells after COVID-19. Once obtained from cultured CD4+ T cells, the DNA was sequenced using the Oncomine TCR Beta short-read assay. Extraction of genomic DNA was performed on cultured CD4+ T cells. TCRdb itself ran the PCR reads through MiXCR, one entry per CDR3 protein. The sample shows about 6,800 distinct CDR3 sequences, around a third of them seen only once. Treatment noted: approximately 11-day PBMC culture with coronavirus spike peptide pools or control peptides (ViraFEST assay). During the years 2011-2018, before the COVID-19 pandemic, the unexposed donor's CD4+ T cells were collected. The antigens these receptors bind are not known. The sequenced sample consisted of CD4+ T cells from blood, cultured in vitro. These receptors were collected from a human donor in good health.

The chain combines TRBV10-3 with TRBJ1-3; D unclear. With 8 bases removed from V and 2 bases from J, the gap between germline ends came to 10 bases. Germline V gene data show CDR1 as ENHRY and CDR2 as SYGVKD. The CDR3 is 13 amino acids. In nucleotides, the CDR3 is TGTGCCATCTCAGACTCTCCTGGAAACACCATATATTTT. Translated: CAISDSPGNTIYF.

The table lists this clonotype with a few counts. The V call is TRBV24-1, the J call TRBJ2-3; 9 bases fit TRBD1. Germline V gene sequence: CDR1 KGHDR, CDR2 SFDVKD. Trimming took 3 bases from V and 3 from J; bases not matched to a gene: 12. The CDR3 loop spans 18 amino acids. The CDR3 is CATSDPLRQGGRTDTQYF. CDR3 DNA sequence: TGTGCCACCAGTGATCCCCTCAGACAGGGGGGGAGGACAGATACGCAGTATTTT.

This clonotype came up a few times. The chain is built from TRBV15 and TRBJ2-1; maybe TRBD2 (6 bases). This CDR3 spans 14 amino acids. V lost 3 bases and J 4 bases, leaving 10 bases between the germline ends. The germline gives CDR1 LNHNV, CDR2 YYDKDF (reference sequence). The CDR3: CATSRGGLYNEQFF. Here the CDR3 DNA reads TGTGCCACCAGCAGGGGGGGACTTTACAATGAGCAGTTCTTC.

The rearrangement links TRBV6-2 or TRBV6-3 to TRBJ2-4; the match to TRBD2 covers 10 bases. The CDR3 covers 18 residues. The germline gives CDR1 MNHEY, CDR2 SVGEGT. Trimming removed 0 bases from V and 5 bases from J; junction bases left unmatched: 10. The CDR3 coding sequence is TGTGCCAGCAGTTACTCGACGGCTAGCGGGAGTATCGAAAACATTCAGTACTTC. Protein sequence: CASSYSTASGSIENIQYF.

This chain connects TRBV6-5 to TRBJ1-4; D gene unclear. This CDR3 is built from 15 residues. V was pared by 0 bases and J by 10 bases, with 15 bases between. CDR1 is MNHEY and CDR2 is SVGAGI in the germline V gene. The DNA of the CDR3 is TGTGCCAGCAGTTACTCGTGGGCAGAATCGGGAAAACTGTTTTTT. Residues: CASSYSWAESGKLFF.

This clonotype has a handful of counts. The chain recombines TRBV12-3 or TRBV12-4 with TRBJ2-3, with 10 bases that match TRBD1. V lost 5 bases to trimming and J lost 4 bases; unmatched junction nucleotides: 6. The CDR3 runs to 15 residues. CDR3 protein: CASSPQGQGADTQYF. The CDR3, as DNA: TGTGCCAGCAGTCCCCAAGGACAGGGGGCAGATACGCAGTATTTT.